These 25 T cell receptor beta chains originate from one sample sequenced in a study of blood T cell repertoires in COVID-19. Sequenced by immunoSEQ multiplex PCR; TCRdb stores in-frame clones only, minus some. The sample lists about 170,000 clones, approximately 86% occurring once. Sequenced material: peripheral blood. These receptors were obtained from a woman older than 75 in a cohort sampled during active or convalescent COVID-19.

CDR3 bases: TGTGCCAACCCGAAACAGGGGATCTACGACGGGCAGTACGTC. Protein product: CANPKQGIYDGQYV. The rearrangement joins TRBV15 to TRBJ2-7, with 7 bases lining up with TRBD1. This CDR3 has 14 amino acids. Germline V gene lookup returns CDR1 LNHNV and CDR2 YYDKDF (reference sequence). V was clipped by 10 bases and J by 9 bases; unmatched bases: 18.

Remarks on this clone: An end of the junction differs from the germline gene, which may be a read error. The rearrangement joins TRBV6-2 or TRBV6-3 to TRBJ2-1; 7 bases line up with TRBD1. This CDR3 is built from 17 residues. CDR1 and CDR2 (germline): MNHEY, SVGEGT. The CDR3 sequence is CASSYPQGVESYNVQFF. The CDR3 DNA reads TGTGCCAGCAGTTACCCCCAGGGGGTTGAATCCTACAATGTGCAGTTCTTC.

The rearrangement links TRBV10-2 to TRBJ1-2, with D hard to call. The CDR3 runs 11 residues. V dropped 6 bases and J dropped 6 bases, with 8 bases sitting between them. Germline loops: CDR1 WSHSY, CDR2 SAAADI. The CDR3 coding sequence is TGCGCCAGCAGACGGTCGGATGGCTACACCTTC. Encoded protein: CASRRSDGYTF.

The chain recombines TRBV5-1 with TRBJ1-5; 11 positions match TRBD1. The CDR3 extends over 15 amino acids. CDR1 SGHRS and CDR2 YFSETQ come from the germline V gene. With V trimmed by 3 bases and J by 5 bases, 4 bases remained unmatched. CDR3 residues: CASSSGTGGHQPQHF. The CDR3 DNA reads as TGCGCCAGCAGCTCGGGGACAGGGGGGCATCAGCCCCAGCATTTT.

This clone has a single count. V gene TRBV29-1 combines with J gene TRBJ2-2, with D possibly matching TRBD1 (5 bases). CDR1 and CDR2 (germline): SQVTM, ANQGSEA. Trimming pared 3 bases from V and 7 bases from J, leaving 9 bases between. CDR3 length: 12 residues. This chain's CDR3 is CSVDLTGGELFF. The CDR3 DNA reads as TGCAGCGTTGATTTAACAGGCGGGGAGCTGTTTTTT.

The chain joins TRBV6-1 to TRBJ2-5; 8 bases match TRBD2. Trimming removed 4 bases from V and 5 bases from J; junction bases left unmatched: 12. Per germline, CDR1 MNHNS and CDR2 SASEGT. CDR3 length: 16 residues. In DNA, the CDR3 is TGTGCCAGCAGTGGGCCTTTAGCGGGGTCGAGGGAGACCCAGTACTTC. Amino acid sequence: CASSGPLAGSRETQYF.

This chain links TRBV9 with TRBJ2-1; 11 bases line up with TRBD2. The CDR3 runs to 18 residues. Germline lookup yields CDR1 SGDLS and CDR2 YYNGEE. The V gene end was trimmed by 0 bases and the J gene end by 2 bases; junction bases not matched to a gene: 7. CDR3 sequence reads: CASSVGLAGGPPYNEQFF. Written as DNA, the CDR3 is TGTGCCAGCAGCGTAGGTTTAGCGGGAGGGCCCCCCTACAATGAGCAGTTCTTC. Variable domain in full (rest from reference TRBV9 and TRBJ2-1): DSGVTQTPKHLITATGQRVTLRCSPRSGDLSVYWYQQSLDQGLQFLIQYYNGEERAKGNILERFSAQQFPDLHSELNLSSLELGDSALYFCASSVGLAGGPPYNEQFFGPGTRLTVL.

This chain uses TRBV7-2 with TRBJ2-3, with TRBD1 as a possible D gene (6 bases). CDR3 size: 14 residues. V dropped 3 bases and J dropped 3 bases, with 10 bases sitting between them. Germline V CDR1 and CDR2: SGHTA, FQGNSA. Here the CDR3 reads CASSFTGQTDTQYF. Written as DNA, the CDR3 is TGTGCCAGCAGCTTCACAGGGCAAACAGATACGCAGTATTTT.

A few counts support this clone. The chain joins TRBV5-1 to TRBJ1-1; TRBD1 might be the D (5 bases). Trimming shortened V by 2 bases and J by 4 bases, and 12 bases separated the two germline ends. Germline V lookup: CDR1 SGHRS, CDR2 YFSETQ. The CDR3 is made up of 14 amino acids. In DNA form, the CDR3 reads TGCGCCAGCAGCTTACATCGGCAGGGCACTGAAGCTTTCTTT. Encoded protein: CASSLHRQGTEAFF.

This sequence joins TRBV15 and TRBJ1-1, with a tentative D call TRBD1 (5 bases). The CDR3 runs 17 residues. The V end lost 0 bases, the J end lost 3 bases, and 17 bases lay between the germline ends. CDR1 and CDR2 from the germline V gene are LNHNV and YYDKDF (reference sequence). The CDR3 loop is CATSRDRLGGAHTEAFF. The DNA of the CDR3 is TGTGCCACCAGCAGAGACCGCTTGGGAGGGGCCCACACTGAAGCTTTCTTT.

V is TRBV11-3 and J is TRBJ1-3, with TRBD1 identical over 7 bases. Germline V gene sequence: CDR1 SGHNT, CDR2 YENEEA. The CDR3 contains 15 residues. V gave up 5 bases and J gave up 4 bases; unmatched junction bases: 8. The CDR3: CASSQGTVYGNTIYF. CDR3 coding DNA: TGTGCCAGCAGCCAAGGGACAGTGTACGGAAACACCATATATTTT.

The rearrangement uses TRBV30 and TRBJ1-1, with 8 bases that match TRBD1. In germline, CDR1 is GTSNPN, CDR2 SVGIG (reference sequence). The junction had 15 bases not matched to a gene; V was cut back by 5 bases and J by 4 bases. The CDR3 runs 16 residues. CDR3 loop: CAWGPISRGLGTEAFF. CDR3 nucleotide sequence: TGTGCCTGGGGTCCGATCAGCAGGGGGCTGGGCACTGAAGCTTTCTTT.

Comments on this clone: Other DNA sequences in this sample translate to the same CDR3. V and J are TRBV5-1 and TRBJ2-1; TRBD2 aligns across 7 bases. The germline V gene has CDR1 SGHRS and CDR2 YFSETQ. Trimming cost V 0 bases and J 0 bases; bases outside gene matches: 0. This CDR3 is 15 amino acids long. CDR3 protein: CASSLGGSSYNEQFF. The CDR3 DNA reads TGCGCCAGCAGCTTGGGCGGGAGCTCCTACAATGAGCAGTTCTTC. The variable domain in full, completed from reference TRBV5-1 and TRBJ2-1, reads KAGVTQTPRYLIKTRGQQVTLSCSPISGHRSVSWYQQTPGQGLQFLFEYFSETQRNKGNFPGRFSGRQFSNSRSEMNVSTLELGDSALYLCASSLGGSSYNEQFFGPGTRLTVL.

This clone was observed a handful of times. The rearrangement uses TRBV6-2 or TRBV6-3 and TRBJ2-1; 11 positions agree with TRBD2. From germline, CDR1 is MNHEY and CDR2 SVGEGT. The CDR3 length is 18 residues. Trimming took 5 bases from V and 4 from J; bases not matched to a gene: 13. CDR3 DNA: TGTGCCAGCAGTAGGTGGCTAGCGGGGGGAAACCCTTACAATGAGCAGTTCTTC. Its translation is CASSRWLAGGNPYNEQFF.

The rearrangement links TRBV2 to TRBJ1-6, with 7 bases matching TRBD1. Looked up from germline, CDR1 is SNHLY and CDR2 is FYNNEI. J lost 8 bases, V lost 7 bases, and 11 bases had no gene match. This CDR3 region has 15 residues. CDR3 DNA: TGTGCCAGCAACCTGGGACAGATTGAATATTCACCCCTCCACTTT. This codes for CASNLGQIEYSPLHF.

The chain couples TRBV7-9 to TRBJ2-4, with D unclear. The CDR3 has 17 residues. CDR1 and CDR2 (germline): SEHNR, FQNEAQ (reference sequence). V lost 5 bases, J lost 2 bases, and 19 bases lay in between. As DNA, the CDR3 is TGTGCCAGCAGCCCATCGGGTCTTATCGGAACCAAAAACATTCAGTACTTC. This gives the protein CASSPSGLIGTKNIQYF.

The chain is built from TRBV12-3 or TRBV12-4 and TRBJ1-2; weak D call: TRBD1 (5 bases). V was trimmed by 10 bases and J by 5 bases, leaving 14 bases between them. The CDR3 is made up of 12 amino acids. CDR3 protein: CATTPGIYGYTF. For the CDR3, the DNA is TGTGCCACCACCCCAGGGATTTATGGCTACACCTTC.

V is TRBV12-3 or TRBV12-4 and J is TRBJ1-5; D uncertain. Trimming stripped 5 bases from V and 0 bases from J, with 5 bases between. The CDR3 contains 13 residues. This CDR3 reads CASSQFSNQPQHF. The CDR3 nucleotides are TGTGCCAGCAGTCAGTTTAGCAATCAGCCCCAGCATTTT.

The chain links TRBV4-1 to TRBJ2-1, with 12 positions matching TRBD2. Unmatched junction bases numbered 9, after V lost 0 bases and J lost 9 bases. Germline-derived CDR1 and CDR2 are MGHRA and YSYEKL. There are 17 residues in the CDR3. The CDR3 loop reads CASSQDHPSGGAGEQFF. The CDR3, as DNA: TGCGCCAGCAGCCAAGATCACCCTAGCGGGGGGGCAGGTGAGCAGTTCTTC.

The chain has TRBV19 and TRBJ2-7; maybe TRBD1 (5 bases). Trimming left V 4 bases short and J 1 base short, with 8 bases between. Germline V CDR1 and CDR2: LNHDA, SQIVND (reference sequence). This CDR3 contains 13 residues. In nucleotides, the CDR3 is TGTGCCAGTAGTACCGACAGATCCTACGAGCAGTACTTC. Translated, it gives CASSTDRSYEQYF.

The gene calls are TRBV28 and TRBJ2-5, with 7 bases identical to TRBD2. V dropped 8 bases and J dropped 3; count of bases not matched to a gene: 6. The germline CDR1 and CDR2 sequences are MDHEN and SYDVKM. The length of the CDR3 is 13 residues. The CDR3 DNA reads TGTGCCAGCCCGACTAGCAGAGAAGAGACCCAGTACTTC. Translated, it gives CASPTSREETQYF.

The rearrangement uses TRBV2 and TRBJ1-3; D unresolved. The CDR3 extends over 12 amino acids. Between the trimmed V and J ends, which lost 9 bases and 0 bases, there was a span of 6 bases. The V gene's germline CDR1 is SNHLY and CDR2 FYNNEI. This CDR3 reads CARKSSGNTIYF. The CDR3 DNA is TGTGCCAGGAAGAGCTCTGGAAACACCATATATTTT.

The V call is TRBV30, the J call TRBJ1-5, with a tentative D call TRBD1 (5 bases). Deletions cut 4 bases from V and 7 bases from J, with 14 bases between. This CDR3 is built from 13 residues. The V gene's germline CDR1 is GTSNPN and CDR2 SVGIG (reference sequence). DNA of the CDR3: TGTGCCTGGACCCGGGGGTTCAACCAGCCCCAGCATTTT. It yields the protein CAWTRGFNQPQHF.

The CDR3, as DNA: TGTGCCACCAGCGTAGGGGGCTCTGGAAACACCATATATTTT. Encoded protein: CATSVGGSGNTIYF. The genes are TRBV15 and TRBJ1-3; TRBD1 is a possible D gene (6 bases). From germline, CDR1 is LNHNV and CDR2 YYDKDF (reference sequence). The CDR3 runs 14 residues. V lost 5 bases and J 0 bases, leaving 8 bases between the germline ends.

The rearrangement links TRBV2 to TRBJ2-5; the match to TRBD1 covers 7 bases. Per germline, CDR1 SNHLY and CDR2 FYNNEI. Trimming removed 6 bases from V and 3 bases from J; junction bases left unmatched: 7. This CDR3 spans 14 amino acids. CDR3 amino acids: CASRGNTGEETQYF. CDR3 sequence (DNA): TGTGCCAGCAGGGGTAATACAGGGGAAGAGACCCAGTACTTC.